These 3 T cell receptor beta chains originate from one sample sequenced in a study of T cells in Graves' hyperthyroidism and ophthalmopathy. The CDR3 regions of TCR beta were amplified from RNA transcripts. The TCR CDR3 was amplified in a first-round RT-PCR using the HTBI primer set. TCRdb reprocessed the multiplex PCR reads with MiXCR, giving one entry per CDR3 protein. This sample has about 370,000 distinct CDR3 sequences, with roughly 15% found just once. Sequenced: blood. The receptors were gathered from a woman in her sixties with Graves' ophthalmopathy.

This clonotype has a count of ten or more. The chain couples TRBV11-2 to TRBJ1-1; D is unresolved. Germline CDR1 SGHAT, CDR2 FQNNGV. V lost 4 bases, J lost 5 bases, and 2 bases lay in between. This CDR3 has 10 residues. In nucleotides, the CDR3 is TGTGCCAGCAGCTCGACTGAAGCTTTCTTT. It is translated as CASSSTEAFF.

This clonotype was detected only a few times. J is TRBJ2-6 and V is TRBV25-1; D gene ambiguous. CDR3 length: 16 residues. The germline V gene encodes CDR1 MGHDK and CDR2 SYGVNS. V was trimmed by 3 bases and J by 4 bases, leaving 13 bases between them. The CDR3 loop reads CASSEEGRSGANVLTF. In DNA, the CDR3 is TGTGCCAGCAGTGAGGAAGGACGTTCAGGGGCCAACGTCCTGACTTTC. The full variable domain, rest sourced from reference TRBV25-1 and TRBJ2-6, is EADIYQTPRYLVIGTGKKITLECSQTMGHDKMYWYQQDPGMELHLIHYSYGVNSTEKGDLSSESTVSRIRTEHFPLTLESARPSHTSQYLCASSEEGRSGANVLTFGAGSRLTVL.

This clonotype was seen ten or more times. This chain links TRBV12-5 with TRBJ2-1; 7 nucleotides agree with TRBD2. Germline V CDR1 and CDR2: LGHNT, FRNRAP. The CDR3 has 13 amino acids. V lost 7 bases and J lost 7; bases outside the gene matches: 7. The CDR3 DNA sequence: TGTGCTAGTGAGGAGGGAGGGTTGAATGAGCAGTTCTTC. Encoded protein: CASEEGGLNEQFF.